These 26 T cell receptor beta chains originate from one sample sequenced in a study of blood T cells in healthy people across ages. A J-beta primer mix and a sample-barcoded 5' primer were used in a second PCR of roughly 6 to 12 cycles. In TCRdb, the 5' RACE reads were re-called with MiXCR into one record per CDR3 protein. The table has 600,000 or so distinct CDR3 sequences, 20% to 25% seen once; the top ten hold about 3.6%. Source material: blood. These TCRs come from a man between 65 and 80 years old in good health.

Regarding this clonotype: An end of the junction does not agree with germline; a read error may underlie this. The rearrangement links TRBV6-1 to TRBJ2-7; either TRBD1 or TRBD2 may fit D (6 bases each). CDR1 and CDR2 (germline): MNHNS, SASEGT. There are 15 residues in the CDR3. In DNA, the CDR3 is TGTGCCAACAGTGAATCGATCGGGGGCCCCTACGAGCAGTACTTC. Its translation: CANSESIGGPYEQYF.

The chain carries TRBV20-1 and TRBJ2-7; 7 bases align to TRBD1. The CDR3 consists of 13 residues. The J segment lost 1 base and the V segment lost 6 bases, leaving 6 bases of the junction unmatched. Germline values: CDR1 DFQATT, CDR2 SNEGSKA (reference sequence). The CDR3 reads CSAVGQPSYEQYF. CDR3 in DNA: TGCAGTGCCGTGGGACAGCCATCCTACGAGCAGTACTTC.

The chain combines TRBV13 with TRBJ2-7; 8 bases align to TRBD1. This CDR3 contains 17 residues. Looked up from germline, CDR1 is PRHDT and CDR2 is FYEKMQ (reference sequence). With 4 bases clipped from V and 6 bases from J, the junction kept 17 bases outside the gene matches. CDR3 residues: CASSSWKTGVNYREQYF. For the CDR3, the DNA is TGTGCCAGCAGCTCCTGGAAGACAGGGGTTAACTACCGCGAGCAGTACTTC.

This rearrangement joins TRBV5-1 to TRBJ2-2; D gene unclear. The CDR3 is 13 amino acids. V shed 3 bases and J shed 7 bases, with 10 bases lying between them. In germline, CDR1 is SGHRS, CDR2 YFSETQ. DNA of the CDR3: TGCGCCAGCAGCTGGTACGGTGACGGGGAGCTGTTTTTT. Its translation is CASSWYGDGELFF.

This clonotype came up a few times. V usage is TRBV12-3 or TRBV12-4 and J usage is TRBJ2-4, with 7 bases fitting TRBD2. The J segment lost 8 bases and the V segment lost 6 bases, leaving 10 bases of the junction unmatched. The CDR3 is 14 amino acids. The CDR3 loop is CASRLGEGGHIQYF. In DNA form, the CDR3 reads TGTGCCAGCAGGTTGGGGGAGGGAGGGCACATTCAGTACTTC.

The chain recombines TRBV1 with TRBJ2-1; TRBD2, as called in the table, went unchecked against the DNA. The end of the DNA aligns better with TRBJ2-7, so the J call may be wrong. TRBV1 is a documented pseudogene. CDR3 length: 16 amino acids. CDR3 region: CTSTSCTSGWQVEQYF. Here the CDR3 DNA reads TGCACCAGCACCTCCTGCACTAGCGGGTGGCAGGTCGAGCAGTACTTC.

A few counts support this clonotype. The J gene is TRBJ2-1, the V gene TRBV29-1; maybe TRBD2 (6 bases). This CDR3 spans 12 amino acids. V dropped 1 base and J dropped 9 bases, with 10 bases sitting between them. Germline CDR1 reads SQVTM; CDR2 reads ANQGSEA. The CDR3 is CSVEAGVGEQFF. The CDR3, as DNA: TGCAGCGTTGAAGCGGGAGTGGGTGAGCAGTTCTTC.

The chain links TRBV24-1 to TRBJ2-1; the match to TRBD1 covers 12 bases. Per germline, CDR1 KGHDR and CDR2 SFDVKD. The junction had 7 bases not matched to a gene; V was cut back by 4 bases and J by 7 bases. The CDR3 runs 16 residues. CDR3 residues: CATSERGQGARNEQFF. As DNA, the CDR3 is TGTGCCACCAGTGAGCGGGGACAGGGGGCGCGGAATGAGCAGTTCTTC.

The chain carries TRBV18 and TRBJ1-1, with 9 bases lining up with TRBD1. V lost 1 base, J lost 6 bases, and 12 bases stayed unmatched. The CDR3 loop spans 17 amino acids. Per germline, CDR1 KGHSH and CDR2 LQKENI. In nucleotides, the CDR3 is TGTGCCAGCTCACCACGGACAGGGGCCGTCGGTGACGCTGAAGCTTTCTTT. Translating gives CASSPRTGAVGDAEAFF.

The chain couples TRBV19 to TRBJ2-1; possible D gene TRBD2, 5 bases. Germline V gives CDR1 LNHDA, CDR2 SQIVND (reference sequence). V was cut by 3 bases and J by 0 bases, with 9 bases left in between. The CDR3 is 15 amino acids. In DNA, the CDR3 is TGTGCCAGTAGTATGCGGGTGAGCTCCTACAATGAGCAGTTCTTC. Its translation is CASSMRVSSYNEQFF.

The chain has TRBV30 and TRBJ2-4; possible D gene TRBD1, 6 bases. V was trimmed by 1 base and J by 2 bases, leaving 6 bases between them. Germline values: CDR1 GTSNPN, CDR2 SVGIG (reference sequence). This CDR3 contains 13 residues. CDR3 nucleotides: TGTGCCTGGAGTGGGGACACCAAAAACATTCAGTACTTC. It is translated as CAWSGDTKNIQYF.

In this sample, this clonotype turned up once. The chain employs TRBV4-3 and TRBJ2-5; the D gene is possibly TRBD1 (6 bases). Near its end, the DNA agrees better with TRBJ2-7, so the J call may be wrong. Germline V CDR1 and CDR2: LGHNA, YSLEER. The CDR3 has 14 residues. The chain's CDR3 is CASSQARGTYEQYF. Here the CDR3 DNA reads TGCGCCAGCAGCCAAGCTAGGGGGACCTACGAGCAGTACTTC.

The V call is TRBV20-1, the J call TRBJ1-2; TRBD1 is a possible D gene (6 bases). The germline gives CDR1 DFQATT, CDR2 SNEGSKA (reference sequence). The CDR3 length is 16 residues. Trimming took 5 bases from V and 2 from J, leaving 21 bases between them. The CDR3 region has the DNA TGCAGTGCTCTGAGCCACCGGGACACTTCGAACTATGGCTACACCTTC. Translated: CSALSHRDTSNYGYTF.

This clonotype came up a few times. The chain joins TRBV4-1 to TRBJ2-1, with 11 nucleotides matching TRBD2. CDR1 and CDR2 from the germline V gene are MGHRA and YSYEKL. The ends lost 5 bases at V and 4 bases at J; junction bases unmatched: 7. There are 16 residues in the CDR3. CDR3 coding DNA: TGCGCCAGCAGCAGGGGACTAGCGGACCTATACAATGAGCAGTTCTTC. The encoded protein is CASSRGLADLYNEQFF.

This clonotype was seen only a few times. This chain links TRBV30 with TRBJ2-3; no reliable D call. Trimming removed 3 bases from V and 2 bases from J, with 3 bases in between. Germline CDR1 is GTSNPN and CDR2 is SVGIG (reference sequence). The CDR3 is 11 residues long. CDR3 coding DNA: TGTGCCTGGAGAGACACAGATACGCAGTATTTT. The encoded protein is CAWRDTDTQYF.

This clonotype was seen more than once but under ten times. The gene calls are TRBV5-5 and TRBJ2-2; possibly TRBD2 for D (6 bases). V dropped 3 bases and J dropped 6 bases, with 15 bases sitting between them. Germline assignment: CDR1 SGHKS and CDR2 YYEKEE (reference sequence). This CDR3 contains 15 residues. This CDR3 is CASSSVGGSAGELFF. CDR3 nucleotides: TGTGCCAGCAGCTCCGTCGGGGGTAGCGCCGGGGAGCTGTTTTTT. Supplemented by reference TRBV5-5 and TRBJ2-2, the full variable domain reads DAGVTQSPTHLIKTRGQQVTLRCSPISGHKSVSWYQQVLGQGPQFIFQYYEKEERGRGNFPDRFSARQFPNYSSELNVNALLLGDSALYLCASSSVGGSAGELFFGEGSRLTVL.

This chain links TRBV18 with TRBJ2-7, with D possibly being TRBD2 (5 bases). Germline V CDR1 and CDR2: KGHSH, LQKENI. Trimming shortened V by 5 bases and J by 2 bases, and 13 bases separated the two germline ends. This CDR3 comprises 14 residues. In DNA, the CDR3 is TGTGCCAGCTCATACGAGGGTAGCACCTACGAGCAGTACTTC. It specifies CASSYEGSTYEQYF.

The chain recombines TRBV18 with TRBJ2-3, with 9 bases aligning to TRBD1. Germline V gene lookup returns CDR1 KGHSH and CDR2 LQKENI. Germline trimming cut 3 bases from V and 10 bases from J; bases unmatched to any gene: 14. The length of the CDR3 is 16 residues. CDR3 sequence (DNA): TGTGCCAGCTCACCCACAGGGGGCTTTGGGCGTGCGGCGCAGTATTTT. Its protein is CASSPTGGFGRAAQYF.

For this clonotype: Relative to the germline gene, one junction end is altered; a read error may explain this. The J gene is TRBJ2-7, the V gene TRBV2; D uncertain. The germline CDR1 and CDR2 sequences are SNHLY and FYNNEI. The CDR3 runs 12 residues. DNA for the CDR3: TGTGCCAGCAGAGAAGGGCTCGGCGAGCAGTACTTC. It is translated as CASREGLGEQYF.

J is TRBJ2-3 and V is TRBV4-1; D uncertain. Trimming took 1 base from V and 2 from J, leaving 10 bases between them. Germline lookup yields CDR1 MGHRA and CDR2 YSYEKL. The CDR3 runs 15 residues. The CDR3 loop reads CASSQGGGDTDTQYF. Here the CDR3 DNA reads TGCGCCAGCAGCCAAGGAGGCGGAGACACAGATACGCAGTATTTT.

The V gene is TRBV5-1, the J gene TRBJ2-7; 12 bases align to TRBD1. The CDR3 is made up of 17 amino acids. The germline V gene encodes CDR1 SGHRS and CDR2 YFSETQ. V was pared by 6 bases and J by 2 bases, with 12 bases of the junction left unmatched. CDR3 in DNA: TGCGCCAGCACACCGGGACAGGGGGCAAGATCAGCCTACGAGCAGTACTTC. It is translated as CASTPGQGARSAYEQYF.

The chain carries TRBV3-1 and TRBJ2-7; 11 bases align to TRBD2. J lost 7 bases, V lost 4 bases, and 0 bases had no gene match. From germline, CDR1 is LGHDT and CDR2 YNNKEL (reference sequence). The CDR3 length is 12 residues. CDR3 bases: TGTGCCAGCAGCCCTAGCGGGAGGGAGCAGTACTTC. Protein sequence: CASSPSGREQYF.

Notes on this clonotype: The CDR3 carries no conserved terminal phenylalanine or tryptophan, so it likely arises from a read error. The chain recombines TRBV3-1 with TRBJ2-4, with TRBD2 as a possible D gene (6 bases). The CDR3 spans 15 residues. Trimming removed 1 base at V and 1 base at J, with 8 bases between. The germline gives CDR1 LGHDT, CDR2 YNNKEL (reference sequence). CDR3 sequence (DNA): TGTGCCAGCAGCCAAGGGAGGGCTGCCAAAAACATTCAGTACGTC. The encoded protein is CASSQGRAAKNIQYV.

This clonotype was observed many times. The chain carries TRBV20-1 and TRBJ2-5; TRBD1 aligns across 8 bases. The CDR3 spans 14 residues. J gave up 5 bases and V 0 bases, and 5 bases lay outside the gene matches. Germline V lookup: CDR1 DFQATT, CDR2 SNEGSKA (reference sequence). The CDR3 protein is CSARDSGGGETQYF. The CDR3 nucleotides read TGCAGTGCTAGAGATTCAGGGGGCGGTGAGACCCAGTACTTC.

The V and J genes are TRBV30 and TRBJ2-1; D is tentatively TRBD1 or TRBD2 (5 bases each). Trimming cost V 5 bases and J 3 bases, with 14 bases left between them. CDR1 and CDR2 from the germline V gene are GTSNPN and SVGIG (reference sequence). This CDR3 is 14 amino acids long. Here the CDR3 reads CAWQTGTIYNEQFF. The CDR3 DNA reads TGTGCCTGGCAGACCGGGACCATCTACAATGAGCAGTTCTTC.

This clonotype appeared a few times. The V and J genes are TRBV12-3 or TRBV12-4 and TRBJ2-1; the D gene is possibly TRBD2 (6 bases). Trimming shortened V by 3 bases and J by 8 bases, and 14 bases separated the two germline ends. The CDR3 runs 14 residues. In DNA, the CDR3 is TGTGCCAGCAGTTTTAGGACTACACGGGATGAGCAGTTCTTC. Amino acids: CASSFRTTRDEQFF.